The 19 T cell receptor beta chains in this list originate from one sample, sequenced in a study of CD8 T cells in ankylosing spondylitis. TCRdb independently ran MiXCR on the 5' RACE reads; one entry per CDR3 protein. The sample holds some 240,000 distinct CDR3 sequences, more than 20% seen once. Sequenced input: blood, either unsorted or a sorted T cell fraction (not recorded which). The receptors were sampled from a male donor with ankylosing spondylitis or in good health (not recorded which).

The chain carries TRBV20-1 and TRBJ2-1; TRBD1 might be the D (7 bases). Trimming left V 4 bases short and J 10 bases short, with 17 bases between. The CDR3 length is 13 residues. The germline CDR1 and CDR2 sequences are DFQATT and SNEGSKA (reference sequence). CDR3 loop: CSATSGGGKEQFF. In DNA, the CDR3 is TGCAGTGCTACGTCTGGAGGGGGCAAGGAGCAGTTCTTC.

This clonotype was found many times. The J gene is TRBJ2-3, the V gene TRBV29-1; 12 bases agree with TRBD2. Germline values: CDR1 SQVTM, CDR2 ANQGSEA. V lost 7 bases to trimming and J lost 5 bases; unmatched junction nucleotides: 7. The CDR3 sequence is 14 residues long. The CDR3 DNA is TGCAGCGGGGGCCCTAGCGGGGGGGAAGATACGCAGTATTTT. It encodes CSGGPSGGEDTQYF.

This clonotype was detected many times. The rearrangement links TRBV2 to TRBJ2-5; D unresolved. CDR1 is SNHLY and CDR2 is FYNNEI in the germline V gene. This CDR3 comprises 12 residues. V lost 7 bases to trimming and J lost 0 bases, with 6 bases between them. CDR3 amino acids: CASNRDQETQYF. CDR3 bases: TGTGCCAGCAACAGAGACCAAGAGACCCAGTACTTC.

This clonotype was observed a few times. The chain links TRBV6-1 to TRBJ1-1, with 9 nucleotides matching TRBD1. Germline assignment: CDR1 MNHNS and CDR2 SASEGT. This CDR3 is built from 15 residues. With 6 bases clipped from V and 6 bases from J, the junction kept 11 bases outside the gene matches. The CDR3 loop is CASSLKQGAAPEAFF. CDR3 bases: TGTGCCAGCAGCCTCAAACAGGGGGCGGCCCCTGAAGCTTTCTTT.

This clonotype has a handful of counts. The rearrangement joins TRBV6-1 to TRBJ2-2; D uncertain. The V end lost 6 bases, the J end lost 4 bases, and 15 bases lay between the germline ends. The germline V gene encodes CDR1 MNHNS and CDR2 SASEGT. There are 15 residues in the CDR3. The CDR3 reads CASRPTRISTGELFF. CDR3 DNA: TGTGCCAGCAGACCCACGCGAATAAGCACCGGGGAGCTGTTTTTT.

This clonotype has ten or more counts. CDR3 nucleotides: TGTGCCAGCAGTCCGAAAGCGGGGGAGCAAGAGACCCAGTACTTC. Protein product: CASSPKAGEQETQYF. This rearrangement joins TRBV12-3 or TRBV12-4 to TRBJ2-5, with 8 positions matching TRBD2. The CDR3 is 15 residues long. Losses at the gene ends were 5 bases for V and 2 bases for J; bases not matched to a gene: 7.

CDR3 coding DNA: TGTGCCAGCAGCCAAGATGGGAGGGCAGGCGCCCCCTCCTACGAGCAGTACTTC. Encoded protein: CASSQDGRAGAPSYEQYF. The chain joins TRBV4-2 to TRBJ2-7, with TRBD2 matching 7 bases. Germline V CDR1 and CDR2: LGHNA, YNFKEQ. Trimming removed 0 bases from V and 0 bases from J; junction bases left unmatched: 11. This CDR3 spans 18 amino acids.

This clonotype came up many times. The chain is built from TRBV5-1 and TRBJ1-6; D might be TRBD1 (6 bases). Trimming removed 0 bases at V and 10 bases at J, with 11 bases between. CDR1 and CDR2 from the germline V gene are SGHRS and YFSETQ. This CDR3 region has 14 residues. The CDR3 region is CASSLVGARSPLHF. CDR3 in DNA: TGCGCCAGCAGCTTGGTGGGGGCGCGATCACCCCTCCACTTT.

The sample holds a few counts of this clonotype. J is TRBJ1-2 and V is TRBV12-3 or TRBV12-4, with 7 nucleotides matching TRBD1. This CDR3 comprises 15 residues. V shed 5 bases, J shed 6 bases, and the junction held 12 bases outside the gene matches. CDR3 DNA: TGTGCCAGCAGTCGACACAGGGGTTTTGAGGATGGCTACACCTTC. This translates into CASSRHRGFEDGYTF.

The sample holds many counts of this clonotype. The CDR3 bases are TGTGCCAGCAGGGGCAGGCACTACGAGCAGTACTTC. Translated: CASRGRHYEQYF. The chain links TRBV21-1 to TRBJ2-7. TRBV21-1 is flagged as a pseudogene. The CDR3 has 12 residues.

V gene TRBV6-6 combines with J gene TRBJ2-7, with TRBD1 matching 8 bases. The CDR3 covers 15 residues. V shed 2 bases and J 6 bases; nucleotides not matched to a gene: 9. Germline V lookup: CDR1 MNHNY, CDR2 SVGAGI (reference sequence). CDR3 in amino acids: CASSYPGQGKGEQYF. The CDR3 DNA reads TGTGCCAGCAGTTACCCCGGACAGGGTAAGGGCGAGCAGTACTTC.

This clonotype occurred a few times. This chain links TRBV20-1 with TRBJ2-2; no definite D call. The CDR3 is 14 residues long. Trimming stripped 3 bases from V and 4 bases from J, with 12 bases between. Germline CDR1 is DFQATT and CDR2 is SNEGSKA (reference sequence). The CDR3 DNA is TGCAGTGCTAGTAGGGAACCGGTCACCGGGGAGCTGTTTTTT. As protein: CSASREPVTGELFF.

This clonotype appeared a few times. The V call is TRBV29-1, the J call TRBJ2-4; a possible D gene is TRBD2 (5 bases). Germline assignment: CDR1 SQVTM and CDR2 ANQGSEA. The CDR3 has 14 amino acids. V shed 2 bases and J shed 8 bases, with 16 bases lying between them. The CDR3 DNA follows: TGCAGCGTTGAAATAGGCCGAAAGAGGGACATTCAGTACTTC. This encodes CSVEIGRKRDIQYF. Combining the CDR3 with reference TRBV29-1 and TRBJ2-4 gives the whole variable domain SAVISQKPSRDICQRGTSLTIQCQVDSQVTMMFWYRQQPGQSLTLIATANQGSEATYESGFVIDKFPISRPNLTFSTLTVSNMSPEDSSIYLCSVEIGRKRDIQYFGAGTRLSVL.

Ten or more counts support this clonotype. V and J are TRBV28 and TRBJ2-5; D could derive from TRBD1 or TRBD2 (6 bases each). In germline, CDR1 is MDHEN, CDR2 SYDVKM. Trimming shortened V by 4 bases and J by 4 bases, and 10 bases separated the two germline ends. The CDR3 loop spans 13 amino acids. CDR3 coding DNA: TGTGCCAGCAGTTGGGGGGCCCCAGAGACCCAGTACTTC. It codes for CASSWGAPETQYF.

This chain uses TRBV7-8 with TRBJ2-2; D is uncertain. Trimming removed 0 bases at V and 4 bases at J, with 9 bases between. The CDR3 runs to 15 residues. Germline CDR1 reads SGHVS; CDR2 reads FQNEAQ. The CDR3: CASSLARLSTGELFF. The CDR3 nucleotides are TGTGCCAGCAGCTTAGCACGACTGAGCACCGGGGAGCTGTTTTTT.

As to this clonotype: Germline and junction disagree at one end, which may indicate a read error. V usage is TRBV7-9 and J usage is TRBJ2-3, with 9 bases matching TRBD1. Germline V gene data show CDR1 as SEHNR and CDR2 as FQNEAQ (reference sequence). The CDR3 consists of 16 residues. CDR3 sequence reads: CASSLRTGGRTDTQYF. DNA of the CDR3: TGTGCTAGCAGCTTAAGAACAGGGGGCCGGACAGATACGCAGTATTTT.

Only a few counts were recorded for this clonotype. V is TRBV12-3 or TRBV12-4 and J is TRBJ2-3; D unclear. The CDR3 has 13 residues. V lost 4 bases, J lost 1 base, and 6 bases lay in between. Here the CDR3 reads CASSSSRTDTQYF. The CDR3 DNA is TGTGCCAGCAGTTCGAGCCGCACAGATACGCAGTATTTT.

This sequence joins TRBV20-1 and TRBJ2-5; 7 nucleotides align to TRBD2. After removal of 4 bases from V and 1 base from J, the junction contained 9 bases not matched to a gene. Germline CDR1 and CDR2: DFQATT and SNEGSKA (reference sequence). The CDR3 runs to 15 residues. The CDR3 DNA reads as TGCAGTGCTATCTGGCTAGCGGACCTCCAAGAGACCCAGTACTTC. Translating gives CSAIWLADLQETQYF.

The gene calls are TRBV10-3 and TRBJ2-3, with TRBD2 matching over 12 bases. CDR1 and CDR2 from the germline V gene are ENHRY and SYGVKD. Trimming at V came to 7 bases and at J to 1 base, leaving 3 bases not matched to a gene. There are 15 residues in the CDR3. In DNA, the CDR3 is TGTGCCATCAAGGGGACTAGCGGGCGCACAGATACGCAGTATTTT. Residues: CAIKGTSGRTDTQYF.